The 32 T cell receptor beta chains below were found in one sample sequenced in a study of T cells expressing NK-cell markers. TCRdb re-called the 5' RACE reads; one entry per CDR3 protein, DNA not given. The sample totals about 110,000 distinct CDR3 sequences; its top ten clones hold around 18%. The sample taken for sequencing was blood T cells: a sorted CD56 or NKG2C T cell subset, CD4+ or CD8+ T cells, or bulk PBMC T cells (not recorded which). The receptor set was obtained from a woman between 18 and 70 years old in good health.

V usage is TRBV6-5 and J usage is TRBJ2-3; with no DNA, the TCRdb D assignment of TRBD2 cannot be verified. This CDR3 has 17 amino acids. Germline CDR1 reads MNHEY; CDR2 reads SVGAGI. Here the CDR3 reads CASSYSISGGITDTQYF.

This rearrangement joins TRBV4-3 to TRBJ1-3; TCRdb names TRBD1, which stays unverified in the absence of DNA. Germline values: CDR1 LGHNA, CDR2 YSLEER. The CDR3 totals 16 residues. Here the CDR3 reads CASSQTYRELGNTIYF.

CDR3 amino acids: CSATSGTSAYNEQFF. The chain is built from TRBV20-1 and TRBJ2-1; checking the TCRdb D call of TRBD2 is not possible without DNA. CDR1 and CDR2 from the germline V gene are DFQATT and SNEGSKA (reference sequence). The CDR3 has 15 amino acids.

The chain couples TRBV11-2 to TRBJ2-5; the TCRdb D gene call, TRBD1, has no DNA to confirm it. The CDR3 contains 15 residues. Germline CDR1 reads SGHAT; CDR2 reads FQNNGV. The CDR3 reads CASSPRTVTQETQYF.

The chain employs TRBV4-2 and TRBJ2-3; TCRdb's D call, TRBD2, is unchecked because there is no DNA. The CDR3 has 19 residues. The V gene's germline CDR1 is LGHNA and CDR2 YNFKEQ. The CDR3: CASSQDPERDPGGADTQYF.

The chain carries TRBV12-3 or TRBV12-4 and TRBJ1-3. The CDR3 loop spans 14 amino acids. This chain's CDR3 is CASSLAVAGNTIYF.

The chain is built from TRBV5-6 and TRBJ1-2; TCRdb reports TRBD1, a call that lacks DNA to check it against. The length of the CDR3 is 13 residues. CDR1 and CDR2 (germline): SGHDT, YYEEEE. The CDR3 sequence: CASSADGGYGYTF.

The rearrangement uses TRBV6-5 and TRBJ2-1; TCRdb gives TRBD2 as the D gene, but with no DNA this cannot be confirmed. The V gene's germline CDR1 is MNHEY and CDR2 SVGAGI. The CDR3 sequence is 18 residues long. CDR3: CASSYPRTSGTPYNEQFF.

CDR3 in amino acids: CASSLDRNYGYTF. The chain employs TRBV28 and TRBJ1-2. The CDR3 spans 13 residues. Looked up from germline, CDR1 is MDHEN and CDR2 is SYDVKM.

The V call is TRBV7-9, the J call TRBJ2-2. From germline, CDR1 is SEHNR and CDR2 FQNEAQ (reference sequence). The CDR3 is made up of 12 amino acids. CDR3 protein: CASSMDTGELFF.

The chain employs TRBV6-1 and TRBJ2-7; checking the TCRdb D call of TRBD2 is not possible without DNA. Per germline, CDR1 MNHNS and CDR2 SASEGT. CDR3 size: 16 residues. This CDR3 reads CASSPGLAETSYEQYF.

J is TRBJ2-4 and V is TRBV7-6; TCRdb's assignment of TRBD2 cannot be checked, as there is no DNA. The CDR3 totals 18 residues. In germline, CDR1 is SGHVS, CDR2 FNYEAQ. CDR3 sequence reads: CASSLAGTSGGSKNIQYF.

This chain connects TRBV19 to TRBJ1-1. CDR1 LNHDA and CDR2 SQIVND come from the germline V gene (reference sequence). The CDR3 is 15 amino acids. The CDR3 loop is CASSISRAGNTEAFF. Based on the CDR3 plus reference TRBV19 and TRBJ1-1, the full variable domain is DGGITQSPKYLFRKEGQNVTLSCEQNLNHDAMYWYRQDPGQGLRLIYYSQIVNDFQKGDIAEGYSVSREKKESFPLTVTSAQKNPTAFYLCASSISRAGNTEAFFGQGTRLTVV.

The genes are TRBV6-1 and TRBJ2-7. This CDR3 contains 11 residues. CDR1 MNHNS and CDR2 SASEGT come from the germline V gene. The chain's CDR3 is CASRDVHEQYF.

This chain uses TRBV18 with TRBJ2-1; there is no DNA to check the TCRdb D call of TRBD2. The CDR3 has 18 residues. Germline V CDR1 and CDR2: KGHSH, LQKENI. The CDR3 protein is CASSPGTSGGMLRNEQFF. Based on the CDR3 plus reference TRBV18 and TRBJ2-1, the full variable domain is NAGVMQNPRHLVRRRGQEARLRCSPMKGHSHVYWYRQLPEEGLKFMVYLQKENIIDESGMPKERFSAEFPKEGPSILRIQQVVRGDSAAYFCASSPGTSGGMLRNEQFFGPGTRLTVL.

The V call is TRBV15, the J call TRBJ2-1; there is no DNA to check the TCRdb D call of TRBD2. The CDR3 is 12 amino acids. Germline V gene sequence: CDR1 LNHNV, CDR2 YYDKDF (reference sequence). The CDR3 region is CATRTSGNEQFF.

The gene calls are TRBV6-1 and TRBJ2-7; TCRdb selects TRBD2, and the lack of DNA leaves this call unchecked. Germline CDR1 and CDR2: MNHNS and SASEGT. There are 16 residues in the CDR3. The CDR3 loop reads CASSPPLREPFYEQYF.

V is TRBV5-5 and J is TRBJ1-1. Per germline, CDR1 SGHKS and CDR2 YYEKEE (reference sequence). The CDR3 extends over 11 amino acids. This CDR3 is CASTFMGEAFF.

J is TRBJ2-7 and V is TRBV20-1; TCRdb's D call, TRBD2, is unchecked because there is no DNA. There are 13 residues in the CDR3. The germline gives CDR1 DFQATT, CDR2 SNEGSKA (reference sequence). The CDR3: CSARGTSSYEQYF.

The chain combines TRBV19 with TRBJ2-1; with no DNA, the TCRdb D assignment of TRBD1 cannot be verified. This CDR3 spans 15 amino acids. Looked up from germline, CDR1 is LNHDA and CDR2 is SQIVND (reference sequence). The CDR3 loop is CASSIGDSSYNEQFF.

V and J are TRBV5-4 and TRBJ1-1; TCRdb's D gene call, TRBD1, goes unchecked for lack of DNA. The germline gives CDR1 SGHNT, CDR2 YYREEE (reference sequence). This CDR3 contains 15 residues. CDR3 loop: CASSSTGTGRTEAFF. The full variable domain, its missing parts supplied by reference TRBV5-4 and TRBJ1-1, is ETGVTQSPTHLIKTRGQQVTLRCSSQSGHNTVSWYQQALGQGPQFIFQYYREEENGRGNFPPRFSGLQFPNYSSELNVNALELDDSALYLCASSSTGTGRTEAFFGQGTRLTVV.

CDR3: CASSARAGELFF. The genes are TRBV7-2 and TRBJ2-2. The CDR3 is 12 amino acids. Germline V gives CDR1 SGHTA, CDR2 FQGNSA.

CDR3 loop: CASSSRTSGRRGEQFF. The V call is TRBV27, the J call TRBJ2-1; TCRdb lists TRBD2, though no DNA is available to test this call. Germline CDR1 and CDR2: MNHEY and SMNVEV (reference sequence). The CDR3 runs to 16 residues.

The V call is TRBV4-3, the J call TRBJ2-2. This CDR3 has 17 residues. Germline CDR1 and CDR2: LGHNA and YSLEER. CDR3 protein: CASSQEGGFGEAGELFF.

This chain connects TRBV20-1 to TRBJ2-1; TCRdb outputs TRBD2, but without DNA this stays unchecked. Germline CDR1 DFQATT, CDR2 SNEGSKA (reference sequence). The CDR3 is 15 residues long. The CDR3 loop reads CSASPLADPYNEQFF.

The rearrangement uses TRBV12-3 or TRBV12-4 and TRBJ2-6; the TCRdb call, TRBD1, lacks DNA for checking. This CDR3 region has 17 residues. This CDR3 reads CASSYQGLPSGANVLTF.

CDR3 region: CASSQWEGDNTGELFF. This chain links TRBV4-3 with TRBJ2-2; no DNA is available, so the TRBD2 call from TCRdb remains unchecked. The CDR3 is 16 residues long. Germline V gene sequence: CDR1 LGHNA, CDR2 YSLEER.

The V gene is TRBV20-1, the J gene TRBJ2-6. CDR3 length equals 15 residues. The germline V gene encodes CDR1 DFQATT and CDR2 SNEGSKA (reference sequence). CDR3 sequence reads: CSARSHGSGANVLTF.

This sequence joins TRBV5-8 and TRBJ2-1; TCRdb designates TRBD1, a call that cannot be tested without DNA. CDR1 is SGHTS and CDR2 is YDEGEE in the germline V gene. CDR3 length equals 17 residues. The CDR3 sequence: CASSFGGGGESYNEQFF. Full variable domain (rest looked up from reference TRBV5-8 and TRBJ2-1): EAGVTQSPTHLIKTRGQQATLRCSPISGHTSVYWYQQALGLGLQFLLWYDEGEERNRGNFPPRFSGRQFPNYSSELNVNALELEDSALYLCASSFGGGGESYNEQFFGPGTRLTVL.

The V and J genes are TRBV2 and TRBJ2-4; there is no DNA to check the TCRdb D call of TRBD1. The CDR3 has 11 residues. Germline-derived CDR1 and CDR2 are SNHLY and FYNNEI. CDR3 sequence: CASSRQGYAYF.

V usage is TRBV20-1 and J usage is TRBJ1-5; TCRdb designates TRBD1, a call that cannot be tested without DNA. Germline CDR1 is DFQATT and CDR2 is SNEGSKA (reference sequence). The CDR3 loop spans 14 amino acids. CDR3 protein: CSARDRVVGQPQHF.

CDR3 in amino acids: CASSLASRPGNEQFF. The chain employs TRBV7-8 and TRBJ2-1; TCRdb's D gene call, TRBD1, goes unchecked for lack of DNA. Germline assignment: CDR1 SGHVS and CDR2 FQNEAQ. CDR3 length: 15 amino acids.